The present T cell receptor beta chain was sequenced within a study of shared clonotypes between healthy human individuals (dated by TCRdb to the early 2020s). Study-level background: A couple of women and three men aged 18 to 49 years were included in the cohort. Between about 0.85 and 9.5 billion PBMCs per donor were obtained by leukapheresis. The study deeply sequenced blood TCR repertoires of five healthy adults to estimate repertoire size and the extent of clonotype sharing between individuals. For each donor, three plates each were used for CD4 naive and CD4 memory, two plates were used for CD8 naive, and one plate was used for CD8 memory. To increase sequencing depth and limit assay-specific biases, TCR repertoire library preparation and sequencing were carried out by different laboratories using diverse techniques.

Relative to germline, V is 4 bases shorter and J is 4 bases shorter, with 7 bases between their ends. From the cysteine through the phenylalanine, the CDR3 covers 13 amino acids. The kept DNA is CDR3 alone, 39 bases in frame from the first base. From a lookup of the germline V gene, CDR1 and CDR2 are SNHLY and FYNNEI. A remark on this clone: Its antigen is currently not known. Per-base qualities were not stored, and no clone one base away is much larger.

Summary of the overall study and its limitations: Incomplete sequencing was indicated by rarefaction of sorted-subset datasets, despite the large sequencing depth. Based on pairwise subsampling, the degree of clonotype sharing among donors was expected to be affected by sequencing depth. Because the study included only a small number of donors, the genetic and exposure-history diversity represented was limited. Higher generation probabilities were observed for clonotypes shared by all four sorted-subset donors than for non-shared clonotypes. When a few donors were compared, the shared fraction of clonotypes was around 5.1% for naive CD4, about 4% for naive CD8, 2.3% for memory CD4, and 0.3% to 0.5% for memory CD8. Naive subsets generally had larger estimated clonotype richness than memory subsets. Only blood was sampled, and tissue TCR repertoires likely differ from those in blood.

Using the deep immunoSEQ assay, multiplex PCR amplified TCR CDR3 regions from genomic DNA. For each cell subset, the extracted genomic DNA was distributed evenly across all wells of several immunoSEQ 96-well plates, and each plate served as one replicate. For sorted subsets, 150 to 200 ng genomic DNA, equal to some 28,000 T cell genomes, was loaded into each replicate PCR. Purified libraries were quantified with a Qubit 3.0 fluorometer, sized on a Bioanalyzer 2100, and re-quantified with the KAPA Library Quantification kit. Each immunoSEQ 96-well plate was sequenced on its own single-read 150-cycle Illumina NextSeq 550 flow cell. Turning to the authors' computational methods: The immunoSEQ output contained only junctional sequences without quality scores, so filtering could not match that applied to full-length reads. Sequences were annotated with PyIR, a Python wrapper for IgBLAST v1.9, using IMGT germline references to assign V/J genes and CDR3. Reads were removed for weak V/J assignments (E-value above 1e-6), missing CDR3, stop codons, out-of-frame junctions, or ambiguous translated residues. A V3J clonotype was defined by an identical inferred V gene, J gene, and CDR3 amino acid sequence. Percentage overlap between repertoires was computed as shared unique clonotypes divided by the size of the smaller repertoire. Three approaches were used to assess repertoire richness: RTK rarefaction, the Chao1 estimator, and Recon v2.1 estimates of unobserved clonotypes. Generation probabilities were computed with OLGA for all TCRbeta clonotypes obtained by the gDNA method from four donors. Held by TCRdb, this immuneACCESS table contains in-frame sequences only and omits some clones. Under half of the omission traces to an unresolved V gene where checked; the cause of the rest is unknown. V, J and clone size reflect that table, while D and trimming were determined from the DNA. In all, the sample holds approximately 2.1 million clones, and 93% of those were seen once. The ten largest make up roughly 0.36% of the sample.

The donors were healthy, HIV-negative adults who had no recently reported acute infections or vaccinations. Every donor was a Caucasian adult residing in Nashville, Tennessee, USA. CD4+ T cells were enriched by magnetic negative selection; naive cells were then positively selected on CD45RA, and the negative fraction formed the memory subset. Blood was collected by leukapheresis, and PBMCs were isolated by Ficoll-Histopaque density gradient centrifugation and then cryopreserved in liquid nitrogen vapor phase. Analytical flow cytometry was used to check the purity and quantity of each magnetically sorted T cell population. Genomic DNA was isolated from each sorted fraction and quantified by UV absorbance on a Nanodrop 2000c.

The material sequenced was naive CD4+ T cells from PBMCs. Read against the paper, the sample's cell subset or site label means: CD45RA+ positively selected. The clonotype originates from a man aged 18 to 35 in good health. Some clones in this sample may be carry-over from other donors' samples. In this chain, TRBV2 is recombined with TRBJ2-2; the D gene lacks a confident call. The DNA sequence reads TGTGCCAGCAGTGGGACCCCCACCGGGGAGCTGTTTTTT. Protein translation: CASSGTPTGELFF.